The next 32 T cell receptor beta chains were all read from a single sample in a study of shared clonotypes between healthy human individuals. Sequencing used immunoSEQ multiplex PCR; TCRdb keeps in-frame clones, though not all of them. The table shows about 2.3 million clones, with approximately 90% occurring only once. The sequencing input was naive CD4+ T cells from PBMCs. The subset here: CD45RA+ positively selected. These receptors were obtained from a man aged 18 to 29 in good health. Some clones in this sample may be carry-over from other donors' samples.

This sequence joins TRBV5-8 and TRBJ1-5, with D tentatively TRBD1 (5 bases). The V gene lost 4 bases and the J gene lost 0 bases, with 11 bases spanning the gap. The CDR3 runs to 15 residues. CDR1 SGHTS and CDR2 YDEGEE come from the germline V gene. In nucleotides, the CDR3 is TGTGCCAGCAGCCGGGGGATGGTTAGCAATCAGCCCCAGCATTTT. Translation: CASSRGMVSNQPQHF.

The chain couples TRBV14 to TRBJ2-1; a possible D gene is TRBD2 (5 bases). V was shortened by 3 bases and J by 4 bases, with 16 bases between the two germline ends. The CDR3 consists of 16 residues. Germline assignment: CDR1 SGHDN and CDR2 FVKESK. The chain's CDR3 is CASSQRPPGIYNEQFF. DNA for the CDR3: TGTGCCAGCAGCCAGAGGCCACCGGGGATTTACAATGAGCAGTTCTTC.

The rearrangement uses TRBV4-3 and TRBJ1-4, with D possibly TRBD1 on 6 matching bases. Germline lookup yields CDR1 LGHNA and CDR2 YSLEER. This CDR3 is built from 16 residues. The V end lost 4 bases, the J end lost 0 bases, and 12 bases lay between the germline ends. CDR3 sequence (DNA): TGCGCCAGCAGCCCCCACGGACAGACAACTAATGAAAAACTGTTTTTT. Amino acids: CASSPHGQTTNEKLFF.

V and J are TRBV28 and TRBJ2-1; either TRBD1 or TRBD2 may fit D (5 bases each). Germline CDR1 MDHEN, CDR2 SYDVKM. CDR3 length: 14 residues. V was cut by 3 bases and J by 4 bases, with 10 bases left in between. This CDR3 is CASSFWGRYNEQFF. The CDR3 bases are TGTGCCAGCAGTTTCTGGGGGAGATACAATGAGCAGTTCTTC.

The chain links TRBV7-2 to TRBJ2-7; D perhaps matches TRBD2 (5 bases). The V end lost 3 bases, the J end lost 2 bases, and 11 bases lay between the germline ends. The germline CDR1 and CDR2 sequences are SGHTA and FQGNSA. The CDR3 has 14 amino acids. CDR3 DNA: TGTGCCAGCAGCTTCGCGGGCCAGACCTACGAGCAGTACTTC. Translation gives CASSFAGQTYEQYF.

V and J are TRBV15 and TRBJ2-7; D is uncertain. Germline-derived CDR1 and CDR2 are LNHNV and YYDKDF (reference sequence). This CDR3 is 17 amino acids long. Trimming took 0 bases from V and 3 from J, leaving 18 bases between them. The CDR3 DNA reads TGTGCCACCAGCAGAGATCTCCTTTCGGGTGTCATCTACGAGCAGTACTTC. Translation gives CATSRDLLSGVIYEQYF.

Only one count was recorded for this clone. The DNA of the CDR3 is TGTGCCAGTAGTATCAGGGACCCTTACAATCAGCCCCAGCATTTT. This encodes CASSIRDPYNQPQHF. The rearrangement joins TRBV19 to TRBJ1-5; TRBD1 is a possible D gene (5 bases). Germline V gene sequence: CDR1 LNHDA, CDR2 SQIVND (reference sequence). V was pared by 3 bases and J by 3 bases, with 12 bases between. This CDR3 has 15 residues.

Remarks on this clone: The sample contains more than one DNA sequence encoding this CDR3. The V gene is TRBV7-9, the J gene TRBJ1-4, with D perhaps TRBD1 (6 bases). The CDR3 extends over 15 amino acids. Germline V lookup: CDR1 SEHNR, CDR2 FQNEAQ (reference sequence). The V gene lost 6 bases and the J gene lost 5 bases, with 16 bases spanning the gap. Here the CDR3 reads CASSPGQGRNEKLFF. The CDR3 nucleotides read TGTGCCAGCAGTCCGGGCCAGGGGAGGAATGAAAAACTGTTTTTT.

The rearrangement uses TRBV7-9 and TRBJ1-4; TRBD1 might be the D (6 bases). The germline V gene has CDR1 SEHNR and CDR2 FQNEAQ (reference sequence). The CDR3 is made up of 14 amino acids. V gave up 5 bases and J gave up 8 bases, with 15 bases separating them. The CDR3 sequence: CASSPPRTAEKLFF. DNA for the CDR3: TGTGCCAGCAGCCCACCTCGGACAGCCGAAAAACTGTTTTTT. Full variable domain (outside the CDR3, taken from reference TRBV7-9 and TRBJ1-4): DTGVSQNPRHKITKRGQNVTFRCDPISEHNRLYWYRQTLGQGPEFLTYFQNEAQLEKSRLLSDRFSAERPKGSFSTLEIQRTEQGDSAMYLCASSPPRTAEKLFFGSGTQLSVL.

Comment on this clone: Other DNA sequences in the same sample also yield this CDR3. V usage is TRBV7-9 and J usage is TRBJ2-2; 12 bases agree with TRBD1. Germline loops: CDR1 SEHNR, CDR2 FQNEAQ (reference sequence). The trim removed 6 bases at V and 7 bases at J, leaving 6 bases unmatched. The CDR3 length is 15 residues. CDR3 sequence reads: CASRPGQGAIGELFF. CDR3 sequence (DNA): TGTGCCAGCAGGCCGGGACAGGGGGCGATCGGGGAGCTGTTTTTT.

The chain has TRBV10-3 and TRBJ1-2, with D unclear. Germline V gives CDR1 ENHRY, CDR2 SYGVKD. V was cut by 0 bases and J by 0 bases, with 11 bases left in between. The CDR3 runs 16 residues. CDR3 bases: TGTGCCATCAGTGAGTCCAGGTACCCTACTAACTATGGCTACACCTTC. It yields the protein CAISESRYPTNYGYTF.

The DNA for the CDR3 is TGTGCCACCGCCTACCTCCGGGACCTCAATGAGCAGTTCTTC. Residues: CATAYLRDLNEQFF. The chain recombines TRBV2 with TRBJ2-1; D possibly uses TRBD1 or TRBD2 (5 bases each). Trimming cost V 10 bases and J 6 bases, with 19 bases left between them. The CDR3 is 14 residues long. Germline V lookup: CDR1 SNHLY, CDR2 FYNNEI.

The gene calls are TRBV6-6 and TRBJ1-1; D is ambiguous. Trimming removed 0 bases from V and 0 bases from J, with 11 bases in between. CDR1 is MNHNY, CDR2 SVGAGI, per germline (reference sequence). This CDR3 spans 16 amino acids. In DNA form, the CDR3 reads TGTGCCAGCAGTTACTCGGGTTTACGGGTGAACACTGAAGCTTTCTTT. It yields the protein CASSYSGLRVNTEAFF.

J is TRBJ1-2 and V is TRBV19; 7 bases fit TRBD1. CDR3 length: 16 residues. The trim removed 5 bases at V and 1 base at J, leaving 10 bases unmatched. CDR1 LNHDA and CDR2 SQIVND come from the germline V gene (reference sequence). The CDR3 sequence is CASSPFWTGYNYGYTF. CDR3 in DNA: TGTGCCAGTAGTCCATTCTGGACAGGATATAACTATGGCTACACCTTC.

The rearrangement uses TRBV28 and TRBJ2-5; D possibly matches TRBD1 or TRBD2 (6 bases each). V lost 2 bases, J lost 7 bases, and 17 bases lay in between. Germline V gene data show CDR1 as MDHEN and CDR2 as SYDVKM. This CDR3 spans 15 amino acids. Written as DNA, the CDR3 is TGTGCCAGCAGTTTAGGGGGGCAGCGAGGTGGGACCCAGTACTTC. Protein sequence: CASSLGGQRGGTQYF.

The sample holds a few counts of this clone. The gene calls are TRBV4-1 and TRBJ1-2, with D maybe TRBD1 (6 bases). The V end lost 2 bases, the J end lost 2 bases, and 9 bases lay between the germline ends. Germline V gives CDR1 MGHRA, CDR2 YSYEKL. The CDR3 contains 14 residues. The CDR3 DNA sequence: TGCGCCAGCAGCCAACGGGACATAAACTATGGCTACACCTTC. Its translation is CASSQRDINYGYTF.

Regarding this clone: This sample includes further DNA sequences coding for the same CDR3. The chain is built from TRBV5-1 and TRBJ2-1; D is perhaps TRBD2 (5 bases). V was trimmed by 0 bases and J by 7 bases, leaving 17 bases between them. Germline V gene data show CDR1 as SGHRS and CDR2 as YFSETQ. The CDR3 length is 16 residues. CDR3 sequence (DNA): TGCGCCAGCAGCTTGGCCGTGGGGAGCCCGGGGAATGAGCAGTTCTTC. Translated: CASSLAVGSPGNEQFF.

This clone is a singleton in its sample. This rearrangement joins TRBV28 to TRBJ1-5, with a weak D call TRBD1 (5 bases). CDR3 length: 15 amino acids. In germline, CDR1 is MDHEN, CDR2 SYDVKM. Trimming removed 6 bases at V and 2 bases at J, with 14 bases between. CDR3 nucleotides: TGTGCCAGCAGGGCTCCTGGAGGGGGCAATCAGCCCCAGCATTTT. It yields the protein CASRAPGGGNQPQHF. Complete variable domain (other parts from reference TRBV28 and TRBJ1-5): DVKVTQSSRYLVKRTGEKVFLECVQDMDHENMFWYRQDPGLGLRLIYFSYDVKMKEKGDIPEGYSVSREKKERFSLILESASTNQTSMYLCASRAPGGGNQPQHFGDGTRLSIL.

The chain is built from TRBV7-2 and TRBJ2-1, with 11 bases identical to TRBD2. Germline V gene data show CDR1 as SGHTA and CDR2 as FQGNSA. The CDR3 covers 14 residues. With 5 bases clipped from V and 9 bases from J, the junction kept 6 bases outside the gene matches. The CDR3 reads CASSPASGRTEQFF. DNA of the CDR3: TGTGCCAGCAGCCCCGCTAGCGGGAGGACTGAGCAGTTCTTC.

Only one count was recorded for this clone. The chain joins TRBV12-2 to TRBJ2-5; TRBD2 was called by the table and not checked on the DNA. TRBV12-2 is labeled a pseudogene. The length of the CDR3 is 17 residues. The CDR3 is CASRLRGARRSEETQYF. CDR3 sequence (DNA): TGTGCAAGTCGCTTACGGGGGGCTAGAAGAAGCGAAGAGACCCAGTACTTC.

This chain links TRBV7-6 with TRBJ1-5, with 9 bases identical to TRBD1. The CDR3 extends over 16 amino acids. Germline loops: CDR1 SGHVS, CDR2 FNYEAQ. V lost 1 base to trimming and J lost 0 bases; unmatched junction nucleotides: 1. CDR3 protein: CASSLGTGVSNQPQHF. Here the CDR3 DNA reads TGTGCCAGCAGCTTAGGGACAGGGGTTAGCAATCAGCCCCAGCATTTT.

This clone was found once. The chain couples TRBV18 to TRBJ1-5; D gene ambiguous. CDR3 length: 14 amino acids. Germline CDR1 is KGHSH and CDR2 is LQKENI. V was trimmed by 6 bases and J by 1 base, leaving 10 bases between them. CDR3 in DNA: TGTGCCAGCTCCGGCCTCGGAAGCAATCAGCCCCAGCATTTT. This gives the protein CASSGLGSNQPQHF.

This chain connects TRBV5-1 to TRBJ1-1; D possibly corresponds to TRBD1 (5 bases). The V gene lost 6 bases and the J gene lost 3 bases, with 15 bases spanning the gap. The CDR3 loop spans 14 amino acids. Germline values: CDR1 SGHRS, CDR2 YFSETQ. This CDR3 is CASTSSGLDTEAFF. As DNA, the CDR3 is TGCGCCAGCACATCCTCGGGGCTGGACACTGAAGCTTTCTTT. Filled out from reference TRBV5-1 and TRBJ1-1, the complete variable domain reads KAGVTQTPRYLIKTRGQQVTLSCSPISGHRSVSWYQQTPGQGLQFLFEYFSETQRNKGNFPGRFSGRQFSNSRSEMNVSTLELGDSALYLCASTSSGLDTEAFFGQGTRLTVV.

The V and J genes are TRBV7-9 and TRBJ2-2; D possibly corresponds to TRBD2 (5 bases). V lost 3 bases to trimming and J lost 2 bases, with 10 bases between them. The germline gives CDR1 SEHNR, CDR2 FQNEAQ (reference sequence). This CDR3 has 15 amino acids. The CDR3, as DNA: TGTGCCAGCAGCTTGTACGGGGAAAACACCGGGGAGCTGTTTTTT. This encodes CASSLYGENTGELFF.

The chain employs TRBV9 and TRBJ1-1; D remains unclear. CDR3 length: 17 amino acids. V was trimmed by 4 bases and J by 1 base, leaving 20 bases between them. Germline values: CDR1 SGDLS, CDR2 YYNGEE. The CDR3: CASSLVPVGATNTEAFF. In DNA form, the CDR3 reads TGTGCCAGCAGCTTAGTACCAGTTGGAGCTACGAACACTGAAGCTTTCTTT.

The rearrangement links TRBV11-3 to TRBJ2-5; D unclear. Germline CDR1 SGHNT, CDR2 YENEEA. This CDR3 comprises 13 residues. The V end was cut by 2 bases, the J end by 4 bases, with 8 bases between. This CDR3 is CASSLFEAETQYF. The DNA for the CDR3 is TGTGCCAGCAGCTTATTTGAGGCAGAGACCCAGTACTTC.

The chain uses TRBV6-1 and TRBJ2-3; D not certain. V was pared by 6 bases and J by 0 bases, with 10 bases between. The CDR3 runs to 14 residues. Germline V CDR1 and CDR2: MNHNS, SASEGT. The CDR3 region is CASSRHLSTDTQYF. The DNA of the CDR3 is TGTGCCAGCAGCCGACACCTCAGCACAGATACGCAGTATTTT.

This clone is a singleton in its sample. Likely a read error: the CDR3 ends without its conserved phenylalanine or tryptophan. The J gene is TRBJ1-1, the V gene TRBV27; 8 nucleotides match TRBD1. Germline-derived CDR1 and CDR2 are MNHEY and SMNVEV (reference sequence). The CDR3 contains 14 residues. CDR3 in amino acids: CASSLTGENAEAFS. In DNA, the CDR3 is TGTGCCAGCAGTTTGACAGGGGAGAACGCTGAAGCTTTCTCT.

The rearrangement links TRBV5-1 to TRBJ2-7; TRBD1 might be the D (6 bases). This CDR3 comprises 15 residues. The V end was cut by 0 bases, the J end by 0 bases, with 10 bases between. Germline assignment: CDR1 SGHRS and CDR2 YFSETQ. This CDR3 is CASSLGEGVSYEQYF. CDR3 DNA: TGCGCCAGCAGCTTGGGTGAGGGGGTCTCCTACGAGCAGTACTTC. Supplemented by reference TRBV5-1 and TRBJ2-7, the full variable domain reads KAGVTQTPRYLIKTRGQQVTLSCSPISGHRSVSWYQQTPGQGLQFLFEYFSETQRNKGNFPGRFSGRQFSNSRSEMNVSTLELGDSALYLCASSLGEGVSYEQYFGPGTRLTVT.

This clone was found a few times. This CDR3 reads CASSRTGQGAYEQYF. Written as DNA, the CDR3 is TGTGCCAGCAGTCGAACAGGACAGGGGGCCTACGAGCAGTACTTC. This rearrangement joins TRBV5-5 to TRBJ2-7; the match to TRBD1 covers 10 bases. Trimming removed 5 bases from V and 2 bases from J; junction bases left unmatched: 7. The CDR3 sequence is 15 residues long. CDR1 is SGHKS and CDR2 is YYEKEE in the germline V gene (reference sequence).

The genes are TRBV28 and TRBJ2-7, with 7 bases lining up with TRBD1. CDR1 and CDR2 from the germline V gene are MDHEN and SYDVKM. V shed 6 bases and J 3 bases; nucleotides not matched to a gene: 5. The CDR3 has 13 residues. CDR3 residues: CASRDRTIYEQYF. In nucleotides, the CDR3 is TGTGCCAGCAGGGACAGGACAATCTACGAGCAGTACTTC.

This chain connects TRBV19 to TRBJ1-1, with D unresolved. With 5 bases removed from V and 0 bases from J, the gap between germline ends came to 13 bases. This CDR3 contains 15 residues. Germline CDR1 LNHDA, CDR2 SQIVND (reference sequence). DNA for the CDR3: TGTGCCAGTAGTGACCCCAGATTCATGAACACTGAAGCTTTCTTT. As protein: CASSDPRFMNTEAFF.